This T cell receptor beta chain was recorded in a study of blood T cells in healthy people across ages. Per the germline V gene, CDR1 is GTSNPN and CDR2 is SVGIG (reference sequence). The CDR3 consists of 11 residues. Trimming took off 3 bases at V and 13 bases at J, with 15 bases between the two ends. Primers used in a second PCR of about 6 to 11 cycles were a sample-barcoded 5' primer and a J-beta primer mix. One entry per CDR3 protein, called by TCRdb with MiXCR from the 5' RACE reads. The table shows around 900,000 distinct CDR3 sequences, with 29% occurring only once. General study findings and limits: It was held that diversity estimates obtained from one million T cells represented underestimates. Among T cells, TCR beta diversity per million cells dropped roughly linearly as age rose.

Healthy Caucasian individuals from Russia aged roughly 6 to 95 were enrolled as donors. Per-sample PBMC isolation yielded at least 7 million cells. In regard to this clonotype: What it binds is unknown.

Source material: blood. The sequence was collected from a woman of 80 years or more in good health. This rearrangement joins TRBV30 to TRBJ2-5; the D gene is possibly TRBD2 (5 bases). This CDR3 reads CAWRSGLFAYF. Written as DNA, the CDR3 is TGTGCCTGGAGAAGCGGTCTTTTTGCGTACTTC.